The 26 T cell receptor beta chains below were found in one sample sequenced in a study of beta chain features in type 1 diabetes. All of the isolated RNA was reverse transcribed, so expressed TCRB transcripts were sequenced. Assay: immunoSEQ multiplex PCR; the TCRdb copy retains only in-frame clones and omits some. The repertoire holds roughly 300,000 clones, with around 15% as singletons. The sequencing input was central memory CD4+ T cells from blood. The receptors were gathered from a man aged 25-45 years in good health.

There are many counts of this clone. The CDR3 protein is CASSPLAGDEQFF. The CDR3 bases are TGTGCCAGCAGCCCATTAGCGGGAGACGAGCAGTTCTTC. V usage is TRBV14 and J usage is TRBJ2-1; 9 nucleotides align to TRBD2. Trimming removed 4 bases from V and 10 bases from J; junction bases left unmatched: 5. The CDR3 has 13 residues. Germline V gene data show CDR1 as SGHDN and CDR2 as FVKESK.

CDR3 DNA sequence: TGTGCCAGCAGCCTACTAGCCTCTAGCACAGATACGCAGTATTTT. Translation gives CASSLLASSTDTQYF. V and J are TRBV7-2 and TRBJ2-3, with a weak D call TRBD2 (6 bases). The germline gives CDR1 SGHTA, CDR2 FQGNSA. Trimming removed 5 bases at V and 0 bases at J, with 12 bases between. This CDR3 has 15 residues.

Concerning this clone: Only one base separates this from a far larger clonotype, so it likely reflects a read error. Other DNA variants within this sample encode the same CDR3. The CDR3 spells CASSLGTGELFF. The DNA of the CDR3 is TGTGCCAGCAGCTTGGGGACCGGGGAGCTGTTTTTT. This rearrangement joins TRBV7-9 to TRBJ2-2; no reliable D call. This CDR3 is built from 12 residues. Germline V gene lookup returns CDR1 SEHNR and CDR2 FQNEAQ (reference sequence). Trimming shortened V by 3 bases and J by 5 bases, and 4 bases separated the two germline ends. The entire variable domain, with the rest obtained from reference TRBV7-9 and TRBJ2-2, is as follows: DTGVSQNPRHKITKRGQNVTFRCDPISEHNRLYWYRQTLGQGPEFLTYFQNEAQLEKSRLLSDRFSAERPKGSFSTLEIQRTEQGDSAMYLCASSLGTGELFFGEGSRLTVL.

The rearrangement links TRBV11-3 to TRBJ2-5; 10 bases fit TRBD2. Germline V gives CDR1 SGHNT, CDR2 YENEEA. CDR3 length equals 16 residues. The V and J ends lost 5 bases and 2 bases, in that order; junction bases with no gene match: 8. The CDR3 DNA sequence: TGTGCCAGCAGCAACGAGCGGGAGGGGCCGCAAGAGACCCAGTACTTC. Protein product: CASSNEREGPQETQYF.

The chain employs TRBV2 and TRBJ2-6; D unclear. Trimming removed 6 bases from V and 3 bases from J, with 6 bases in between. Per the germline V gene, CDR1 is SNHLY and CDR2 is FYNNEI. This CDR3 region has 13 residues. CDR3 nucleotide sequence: TGTGCCAGCAGCTTAGTTGGGGCCAACGTCCTGACTTTC. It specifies CASSLVGANVLTF.

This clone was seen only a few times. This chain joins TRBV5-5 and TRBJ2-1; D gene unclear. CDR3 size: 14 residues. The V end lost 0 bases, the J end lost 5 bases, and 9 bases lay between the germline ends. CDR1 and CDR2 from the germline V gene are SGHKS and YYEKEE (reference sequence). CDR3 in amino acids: CASSLGFLNNEQFF. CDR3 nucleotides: TGTGCCAGCAGCTTGGGGTTTCTAAACAATGAGCAGTTCTTC. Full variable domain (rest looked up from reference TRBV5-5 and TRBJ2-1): DAGVTQSPTHLIKTRGQQVTLRCSPISGHKSVSWYQQVLGQGPQFIFQYYEKEERGRGNFPDRFSARQFPNYSSELNVNALLLGDSALYLCASSLGFLNNEQFFGPGTRLTVL.

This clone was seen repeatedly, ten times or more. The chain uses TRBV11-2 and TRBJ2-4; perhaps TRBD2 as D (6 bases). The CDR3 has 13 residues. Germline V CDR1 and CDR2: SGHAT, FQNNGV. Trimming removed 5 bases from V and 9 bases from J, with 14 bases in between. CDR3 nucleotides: TGTGCCAGCAGCCCAATCGGGGGTGGCATTCAGTACTTC. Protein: CASSPIGGGIQYF.

The CDR3 bases are TGTGCCAGCAGCTCAGGACAGGGGGCGGGAGGACAGCCCCAGCATTTT. Its protein is CASSSGQGAGGQPQHF. V gene TRBV7-8 combines with J gene TRBJ1-5; 11 bases agree with TRBD1. Germline CDR1 is SGHVS and CDR2 is FQNEAQ. J gave up 7 bases and V 4 bases, and 9 bases lay outside the gene matches. This CDR3 spans 16 amino acids.

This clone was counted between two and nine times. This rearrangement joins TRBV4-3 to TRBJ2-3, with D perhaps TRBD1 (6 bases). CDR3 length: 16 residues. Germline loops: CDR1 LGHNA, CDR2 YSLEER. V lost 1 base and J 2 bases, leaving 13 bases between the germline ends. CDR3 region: CASSQVRDTLTDTQYF. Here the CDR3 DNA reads TGCGCCAGCAGCCAAGTCAGGGACACTCTCACAGATACGCAGTATTTT.

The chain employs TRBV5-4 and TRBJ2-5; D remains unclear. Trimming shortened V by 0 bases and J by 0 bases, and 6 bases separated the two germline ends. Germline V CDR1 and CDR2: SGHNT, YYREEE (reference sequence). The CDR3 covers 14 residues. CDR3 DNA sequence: TGTGCCAGCAGCTTGGACCGCTACCAAGAGACCCAGTACTTC. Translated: CASSLDRYQETQYF.

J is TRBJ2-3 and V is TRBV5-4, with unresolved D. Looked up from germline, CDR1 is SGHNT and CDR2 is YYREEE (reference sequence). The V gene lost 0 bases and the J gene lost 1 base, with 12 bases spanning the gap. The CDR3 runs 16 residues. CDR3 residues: CASSLGPIPGTDTQYF. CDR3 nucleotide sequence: TGTGCCAGCAGCTTGGGCCCCATACCAGGCACAGATACGCAGTATTTT.

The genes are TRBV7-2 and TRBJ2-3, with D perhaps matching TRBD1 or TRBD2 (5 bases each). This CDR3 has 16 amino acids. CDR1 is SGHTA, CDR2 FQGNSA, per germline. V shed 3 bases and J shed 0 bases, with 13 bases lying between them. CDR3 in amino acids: CASSLHPGPSTDTQYF. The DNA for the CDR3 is TGTGCCAGCAGCTTGCACCCGGGACCCAGCACAGATACGCAGTATTTT.

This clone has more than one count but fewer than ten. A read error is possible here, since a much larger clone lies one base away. DNA of the CDR3: TGTGCCAGCAGCTTACCGAACACCGGGGAGCTGTTTTTT. Encoded protein: CASSLPNTGELFF. This sequence joins TRBV5-5 and TRBJ2-2; D not certain. The V end lost 2 bases, the J end lost 0 bases, and 2 bases lay between the germline ends. This CDR3 contains 13 residues. CDR1 is SGHKS and CDR2 is YYEKEE in the germline V gene (reference sequence).

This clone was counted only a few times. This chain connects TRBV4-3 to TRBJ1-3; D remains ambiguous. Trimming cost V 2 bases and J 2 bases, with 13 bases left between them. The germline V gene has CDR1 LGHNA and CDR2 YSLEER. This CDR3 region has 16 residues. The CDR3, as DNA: TGCGCCAGCAGCCAATCGACGGTGATCGCTGGAAACACCATATATTTT. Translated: CASSQSTVIAGNTIYF.

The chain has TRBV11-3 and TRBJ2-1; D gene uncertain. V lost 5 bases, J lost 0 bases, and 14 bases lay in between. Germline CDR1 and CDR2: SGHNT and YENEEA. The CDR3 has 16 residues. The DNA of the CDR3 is TGTGCCAGCAGCCCTCGAAGCCGGAGCTCCTACAATGAGCAGTTCTTC. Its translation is CASSPRSRSSYNEQFF.

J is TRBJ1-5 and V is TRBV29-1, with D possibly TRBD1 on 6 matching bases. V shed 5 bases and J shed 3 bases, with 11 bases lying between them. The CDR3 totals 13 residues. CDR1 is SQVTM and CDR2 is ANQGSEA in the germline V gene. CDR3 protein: CSVLTGHNQPQHF. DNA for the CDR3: TGCAGCGTTCTAACAGGGCACAATCAGCCCCAGCATTTT.

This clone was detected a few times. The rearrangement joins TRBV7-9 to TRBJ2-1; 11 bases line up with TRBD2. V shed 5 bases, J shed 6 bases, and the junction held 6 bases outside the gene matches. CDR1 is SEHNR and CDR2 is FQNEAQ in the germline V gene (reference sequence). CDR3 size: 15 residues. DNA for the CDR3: TGTGCCAGCAGCCCTCCTAGCGGGGGGTTCAATGAGCAGTTCTTC. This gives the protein CASSPPSGGFNEQFF.

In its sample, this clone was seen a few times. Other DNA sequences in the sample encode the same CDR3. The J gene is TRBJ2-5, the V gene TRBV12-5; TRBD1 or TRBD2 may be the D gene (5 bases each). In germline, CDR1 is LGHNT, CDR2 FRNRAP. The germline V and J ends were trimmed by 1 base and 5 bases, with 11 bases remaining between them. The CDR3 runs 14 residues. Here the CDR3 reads CASGLAGTAETQYF. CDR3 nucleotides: TGTGCTAGTGGTTTGGCTGGGACGGCCGAGACCCAGTACTTC.

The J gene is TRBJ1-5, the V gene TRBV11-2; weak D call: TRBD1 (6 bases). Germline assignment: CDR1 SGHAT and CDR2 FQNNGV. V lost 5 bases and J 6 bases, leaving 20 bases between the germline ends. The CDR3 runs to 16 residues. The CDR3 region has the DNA TGTGCCAGCAGCCCCCGGGAGGGGGATGTTCCTCAGCCCCAGCATTTT. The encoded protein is CASSPREGDVPQPQHF.

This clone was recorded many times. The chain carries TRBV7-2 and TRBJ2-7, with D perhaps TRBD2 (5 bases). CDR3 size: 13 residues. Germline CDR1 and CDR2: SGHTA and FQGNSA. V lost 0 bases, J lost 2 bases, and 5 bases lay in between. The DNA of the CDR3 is TGTGCCAGCAGCTTAGCGGGAGCCTACGAGCAGTACGTC. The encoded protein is CASSLAGAYEQYV.

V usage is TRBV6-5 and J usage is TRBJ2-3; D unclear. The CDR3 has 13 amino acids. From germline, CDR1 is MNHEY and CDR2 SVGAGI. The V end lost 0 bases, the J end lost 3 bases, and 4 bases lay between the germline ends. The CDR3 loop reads CASSYSPTDTQYF. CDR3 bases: TGTGCCAGCAGTTACTCGCCGACAGATACGCAGTATTTT.

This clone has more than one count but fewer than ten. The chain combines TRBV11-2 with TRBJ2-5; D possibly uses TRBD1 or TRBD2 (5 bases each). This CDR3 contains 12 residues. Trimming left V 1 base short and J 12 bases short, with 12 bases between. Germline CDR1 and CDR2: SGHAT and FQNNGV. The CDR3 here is CASSLGQGVKYF. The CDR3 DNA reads TGTGCCAGCAGCTTAGGGCAGGGAGTAAAGTACTTC.

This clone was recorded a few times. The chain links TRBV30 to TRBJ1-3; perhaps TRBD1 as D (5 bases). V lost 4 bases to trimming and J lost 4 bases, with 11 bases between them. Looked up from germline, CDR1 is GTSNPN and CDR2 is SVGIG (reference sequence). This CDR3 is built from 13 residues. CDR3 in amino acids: CAWTRDRGNTIYF. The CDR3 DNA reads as TGTGCCTGGACCAGAGACAGAGGAAACACCATATATTTT.

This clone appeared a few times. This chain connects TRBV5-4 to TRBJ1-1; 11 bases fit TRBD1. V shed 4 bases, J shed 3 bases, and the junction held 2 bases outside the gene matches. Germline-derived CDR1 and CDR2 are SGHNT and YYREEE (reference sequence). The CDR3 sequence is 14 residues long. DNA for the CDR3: TGTGCCAGCAGCCGGACAGGGGGCTACACTGAAGCTTTCTTT. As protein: CASSRTGGYTEAFF. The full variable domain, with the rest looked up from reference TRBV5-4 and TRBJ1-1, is ETGVTQSPTHLIKTRGQQVTLRCSSQSGHNTVSWYQQALGQGPQFIFQYYREEENGRGNFPPRFSGLQFPNYSSELNVNALELDDSALYLCASSRTGGYTEAFFGQGTRLTVV.

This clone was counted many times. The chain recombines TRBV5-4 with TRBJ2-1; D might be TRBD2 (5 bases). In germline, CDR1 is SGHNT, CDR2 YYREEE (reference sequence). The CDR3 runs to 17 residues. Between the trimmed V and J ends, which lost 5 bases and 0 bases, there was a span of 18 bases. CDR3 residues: CASRVGITAPSYNEQFF. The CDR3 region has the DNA TGTGCCAGCAGGGTCGGGATAACGGCTCCCTCCTACAATGAGCAGTTCTTC.

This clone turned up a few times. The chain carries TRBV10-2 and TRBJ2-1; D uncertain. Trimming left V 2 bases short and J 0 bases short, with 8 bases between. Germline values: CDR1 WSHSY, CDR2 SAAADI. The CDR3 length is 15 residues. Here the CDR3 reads CASSEDPSSYNEQFF. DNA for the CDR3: TGCGCCAGCAGTGAGGACCCGAGCTCCTACAATGAGCAGTTCTTC.